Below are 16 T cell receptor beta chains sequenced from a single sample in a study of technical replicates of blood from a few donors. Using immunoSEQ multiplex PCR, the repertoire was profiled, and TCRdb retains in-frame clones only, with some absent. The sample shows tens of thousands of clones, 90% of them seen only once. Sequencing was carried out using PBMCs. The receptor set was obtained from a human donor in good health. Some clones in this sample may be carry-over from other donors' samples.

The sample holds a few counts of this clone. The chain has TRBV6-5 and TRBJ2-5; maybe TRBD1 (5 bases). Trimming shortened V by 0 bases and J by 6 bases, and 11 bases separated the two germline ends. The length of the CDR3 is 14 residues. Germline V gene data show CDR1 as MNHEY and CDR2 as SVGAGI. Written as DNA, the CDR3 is TGTGCCAGCAGTTACTCGCAGGGTGTAAAGACCCAGTACTTC. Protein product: CASSYSQGVKTQYF.

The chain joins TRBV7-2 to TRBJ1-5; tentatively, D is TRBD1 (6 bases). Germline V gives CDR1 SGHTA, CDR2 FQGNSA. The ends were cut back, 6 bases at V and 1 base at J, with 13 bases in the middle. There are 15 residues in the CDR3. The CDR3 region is CASRSGGPSNQPQHF. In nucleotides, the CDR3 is TGTGCCAGCAGAAGCGGGGGGCCCAGCAATCAGCCCCAGCATTTT.

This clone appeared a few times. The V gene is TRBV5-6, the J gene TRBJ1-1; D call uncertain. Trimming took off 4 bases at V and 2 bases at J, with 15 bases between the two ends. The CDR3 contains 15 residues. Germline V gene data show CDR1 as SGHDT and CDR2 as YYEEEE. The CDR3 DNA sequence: TGTGCCAGCAGCCTTCCATTCCGGGTCAACACTGAAGCTTTCTTT. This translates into CASSLPFRVNTEAFF.

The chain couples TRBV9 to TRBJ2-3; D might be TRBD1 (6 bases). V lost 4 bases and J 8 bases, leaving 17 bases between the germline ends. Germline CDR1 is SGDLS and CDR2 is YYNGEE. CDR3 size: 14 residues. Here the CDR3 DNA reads TGTGCCAGCAGCACTGGGACCTTAGGGGGTACGCAGTATTTT. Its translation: CASSTGTLGGTQYF. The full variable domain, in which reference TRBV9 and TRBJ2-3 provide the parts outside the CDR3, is DSGVTQTPKHLITATGQRVTLRCSPRSGDLSVYWYQQSLDQGLQFLIQYYNGEERAKGNILERFSAQQFPDLHSELNLSSLELGDSALYFCASSTGTLGGTQYFGPGTRLTVL.

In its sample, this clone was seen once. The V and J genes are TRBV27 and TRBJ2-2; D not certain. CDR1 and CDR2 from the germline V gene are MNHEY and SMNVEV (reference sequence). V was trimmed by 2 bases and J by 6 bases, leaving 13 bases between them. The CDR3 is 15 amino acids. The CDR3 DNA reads TGTGCCAGCAGTTTAATCCCTCGCACAGCCGGGGAGCTGTTTTTT. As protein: CASSLIPRTAGELFF.

As DNA, the CDR3 is TGTGCCAGCAGCCGAGCTAGCGGGAGGGCCGGGGATGAGCAGTTCTTC. It is translated as CASSRASGRAGDEQFF. The chain uses TRBV7-8 and TRBJ2-1, with 12 bases fitting TRBD2. The CDR3 runs to 16 residues. Germline assignment: CDR1 SGHVS and CDR2 FQNEAQ. Trimming at V came to 5 bases and at J to 8 bases, leaving 10 bases not matched to a gene.

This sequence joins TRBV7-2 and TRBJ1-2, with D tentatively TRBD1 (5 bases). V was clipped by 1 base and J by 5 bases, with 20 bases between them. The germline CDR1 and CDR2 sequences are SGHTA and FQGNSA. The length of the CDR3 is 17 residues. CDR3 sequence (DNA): TGTGCCAGCAGCTTAGAAGGCAGGGCGCGGGGTTCGTATGGCTACACCTTC. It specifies CASSLEGRARGSYGYTF.

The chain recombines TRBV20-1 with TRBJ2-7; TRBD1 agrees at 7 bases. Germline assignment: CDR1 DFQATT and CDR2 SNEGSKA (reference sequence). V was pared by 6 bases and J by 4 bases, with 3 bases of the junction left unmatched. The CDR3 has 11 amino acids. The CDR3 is CSATRGYEQYF. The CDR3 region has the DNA TGCAGTGCAACCAGGGGGTACGAGCAGTACTTC.

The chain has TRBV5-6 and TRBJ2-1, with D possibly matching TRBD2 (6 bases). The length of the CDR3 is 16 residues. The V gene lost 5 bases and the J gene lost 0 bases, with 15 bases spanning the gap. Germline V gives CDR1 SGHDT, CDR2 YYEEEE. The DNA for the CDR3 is TGTGCCAGCAGGACGGGACTCCCGAGCTCCTACAATGAGCAGTTCTTC. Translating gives CASRTGLPSSYNEQFF.

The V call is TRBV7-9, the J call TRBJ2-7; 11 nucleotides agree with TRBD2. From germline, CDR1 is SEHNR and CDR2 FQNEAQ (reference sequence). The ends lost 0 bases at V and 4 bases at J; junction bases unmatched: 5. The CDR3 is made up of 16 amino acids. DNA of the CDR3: TGTGCCAGCAGCTTAGCGGCTAGCGGGGGGAAGTACGAGCAGTACTTC. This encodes CASSLAASGGKYEQYF.

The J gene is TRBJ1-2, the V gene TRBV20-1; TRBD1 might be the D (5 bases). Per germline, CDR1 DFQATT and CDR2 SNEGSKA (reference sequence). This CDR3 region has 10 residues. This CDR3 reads CIPDSYGYTF. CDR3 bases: TGCATCCCCGACAGCTATGGCTACACCTTC.

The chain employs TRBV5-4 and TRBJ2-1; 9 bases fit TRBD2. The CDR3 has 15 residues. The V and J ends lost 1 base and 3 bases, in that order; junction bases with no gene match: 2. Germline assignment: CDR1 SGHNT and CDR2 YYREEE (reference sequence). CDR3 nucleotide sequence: TGTGCCAGCAGCTTGCGGCGGGGGGGCTACAATGAGCAGTTCTTC. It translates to CASSLRRGGYNEQFF.

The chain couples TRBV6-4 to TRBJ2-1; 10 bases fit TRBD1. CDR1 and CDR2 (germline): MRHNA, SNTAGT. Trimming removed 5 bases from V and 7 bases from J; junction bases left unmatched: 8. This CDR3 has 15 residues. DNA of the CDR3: TGTGCCAGCAGTCCGGGGACAGGGGAATGGAATGAGCAGTTCTTC. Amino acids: CASSPGTGEWNEQFF.

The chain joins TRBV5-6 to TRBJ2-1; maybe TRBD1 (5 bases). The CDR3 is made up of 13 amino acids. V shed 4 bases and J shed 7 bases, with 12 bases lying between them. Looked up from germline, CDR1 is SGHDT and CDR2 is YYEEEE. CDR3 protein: CASSRTPVNEQFF. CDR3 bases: TGTGCCAGCAGCAGGACACCCGTAAATGAGCAGTTCTTC.

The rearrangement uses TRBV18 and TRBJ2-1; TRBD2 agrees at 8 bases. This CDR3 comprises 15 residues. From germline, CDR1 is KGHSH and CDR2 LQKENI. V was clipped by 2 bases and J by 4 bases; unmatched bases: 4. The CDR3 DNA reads TGTGCCAGCTCACCATTTCGGGAGGGATACAATGAGCAGTTCTTC. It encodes CASSPFREGYNEQFF.

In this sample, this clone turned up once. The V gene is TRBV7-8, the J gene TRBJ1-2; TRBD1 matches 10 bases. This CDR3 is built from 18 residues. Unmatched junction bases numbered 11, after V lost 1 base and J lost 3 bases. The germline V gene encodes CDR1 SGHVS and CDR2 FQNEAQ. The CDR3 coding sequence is TGTGCCAGCAGCTTAGTCGGCTCTTCGGGACAGGGGCACTATGGCTACACCTTC. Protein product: CASSLVGSSGQGHYGYTF. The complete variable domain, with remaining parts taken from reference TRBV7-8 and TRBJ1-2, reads GAGVSQSPRYKVAKRGQDVALRCDPISGHVSLFWYQQALGQGPEFLTYFQNEAQLDKSGLPSDRFFAERPEGSVSTLKIQRTQQEDSAVYLCASSLVGSSGQGHYGYTFGSGTRLTVV.